The clone carrying this TCR beta chain was seen ten or more times. Germline values: CDR1 SGDLS, CDR2 YYNGEE. V lost 2 bases, J lost 7 bases, and 6 bases stayed unmatched. This CDR3 has 16 amino acids. Unique molecular identifiers were incorporated into the prepared TCRbeta library. TCRdb itself ran the PCR reads through MiXCR, one entry per CDR3 protein. The data hold some 240,000 distinct CDR3 sequences, with around 12% observed a single time. The data were obtained in a study of T-cell reconstitution after alpha-beta-depleted transplantation in children. Sequenced material: PBMCs from the stem cell graft donor, taken from the stem cell graft. This chain uses TRBV9 with TRBJ2-1; the match to TRBD2 covers 13 bases. The TCR was taken from a human donor who donated a stem cell graft to a child with acute lymphoblastic leukemia. CDR3 protein: CASSVGTSGRGNEQFF. As DNA, the CDR3 is TGTGCCAGCAGCGTCGGAACTAGCGGGAGGGGGAATGAGCAGTTCTTC.